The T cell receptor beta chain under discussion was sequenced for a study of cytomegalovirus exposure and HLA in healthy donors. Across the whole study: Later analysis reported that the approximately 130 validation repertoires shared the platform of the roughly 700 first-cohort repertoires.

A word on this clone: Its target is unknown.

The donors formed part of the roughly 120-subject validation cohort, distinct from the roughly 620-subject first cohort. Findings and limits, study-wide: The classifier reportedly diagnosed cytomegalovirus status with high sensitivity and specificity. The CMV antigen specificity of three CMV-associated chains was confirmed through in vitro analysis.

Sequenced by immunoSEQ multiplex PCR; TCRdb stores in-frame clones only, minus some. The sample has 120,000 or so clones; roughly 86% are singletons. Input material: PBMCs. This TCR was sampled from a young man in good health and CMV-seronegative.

In DNA, the CDR3 is TGCGCCAGCAGCCCGAACCAGGGATTCGACACTGAAGCTTTCTTT. This gives the protein CASSPNQGFDTEAFF. V usage is TRBV4-1 and J usage is TRBJ1-1, with D tentatively TRBD1 (5 bases). This CDR3 comprises 15 residues. Deletions cut 4 bases from V and 3 bases from J, with 15 bases between. CDR1 is MGHRA, CDR2 YSYEKL, per germline.